This is a list of T cell receptor beta chains from one sample in a study of blood T cells in healthy people across ages. TCRdb analysed the 5' RACE reads with MiXCR anew, one entry per CDR3 protein. The sample lists roughly 930,000 distinct CDR3 sequences, under 50% seen once, with around an eighth in the top ten. The sequencing input was blood. Receptor source: a man between 25 and 39 years old in good health. Both conserved end residues are part of each CDR3. The D gene is left open where the match is weak. The size of a clone is reported for some rows only, either as once, few or many, or as a class for expanded clones.

TRBV29-1	.	TRBD1	TRBJ1-5	CSVVTGVSHQPQHF	TGCAGCGTTGTGACAGGGGTATCTCATCAGCCCCAGCATTTT
TRBV6-6	.	.	TRBJ2-1	CASSWLYNEQFF	TGTGCCAGCAGTTGGCTCTACAATGAGCAGTTCTTC
TRBV25-1	.	.	TRBJ1-2	CASKADGYTF	TGTGCCAGCAAGGCAGATGGCTACACCTTC
TRBV7-2	few	TRBD2	TRBJ2-7	CASSPLAGSDEQYF	TGTGCCAGCAGCCCATTAGCGGGGTCTGACGAGCAGTACTTC
TRBV4-2	.	TRBD1	TRBJ1-4	CASSPVMTTGDRGGEKLFF	TGTGCCAGCAGCCCAGTAATGACTACAGGGGACCGAGGGGGTGAAAAACTGTTTTTT
TRBV27	many	.	TRBJ2-2	CASSATTVPGELFF	TGTGCCAGCAGTGCAACGACAGTTCCCGGGGAGCTGTTTTTT
TRBV9	.	.	TRBJ2-7	CASSTTGSRAEQYF	TGTGCCAGCAGCACCACAGGGAGTAGAGCCGAGCAGTACTTC
TRBV10-3	.	.	TRBJ1-2	CAISADGGKLYGYTF	TGTGCCATCAGTGCCGACGGGGGGAAATTATATGGCTACACCTTC
TRBV6-5	.	TRBD1	TRBJ1-2	CASSPTGGTNYGYTF	TGTGCCAGCAGTCCCACAGGGGGCACTAACTATGGCTACACCTTC
TRBV11-3	.	.	TRBJ2-3	CASSLGQLDTQYF	TGTGCCAGCAGCTTAGGACAACTCGATACGCAGTATTTT
TRBV7-2	few	.	TRBJ1-2	CASSQGPNRVIYGYTF	TGTGCCAGCAGCCAGGGACCCAACAGGGTAATCTATGGCTACACCTTC
TRBV20-1	.	.	TRBJ2-7	CSASKGSGSYEQYF	TGCAGTGCTAGTAAAGGGAGTGGGTCCTACGAGCAGTACTTC
TRBV11-2	.	.	TRBJ2-6	CASRDPGTGLFSGANVLTF	TGTGCCAGCAGAGACCCCGGGACTGGACTTTTTTCTGGGGCCAACGTCCTGACTTTC
TRBV12-3/TRBV12-4	.	TRBD2	TRBJ2-5	CASSLDWAASGKVEETQYF	TGTGCCAGCAGTCTAGACTGGGCGGCTAGCGGGAAGGTAGAAGAGACCCAGTACTTC
TRBV7-8	few	.	TRBJ1-2	CASSLALNRNYGYTF	TGTGCCAGCAGCTTAGCGCTCAACCGAAACTATGGCTACACCTTC
TRBV7-2	few	.	TRBJ2-7	CASSLVYGESSYEQYF	TGTGCCAGCAGCTTAGTATACGGGGAGAGCTCCTACGAGCAGTACTTC
TRBV7-2	.	.	TRBJ1-4	CASSPSGALNEKLFF	TGTGCCAGCAGCCCAAGTGGGGCCCTTAATGAAAAACTGTTTTTT
TRBV5-1	.	TRBD2	TRBJ2-1	CASSPNPGLAGGPNNEQFF	TGCGCCAGCAGCCCGAACCCGGGACTAGCGGGGGGGCCCAACAATGAGCAGTTCTTC
TRBV5-1	.	.	TRBJ2-1	CASSLVDSAHEQFF	TGCGCCAGCAGCTTGGTCGACAGTGCCCATGAGCAGTTCTTC
TRBV7-8	few	.	TRBJ1-4	CASSLAAGLGRGEKLFF	TGTGCCAGCAGCTTAGCGGCGGGTCTAGGGAGGGGTGAAAAACTGTTTTTT
TRBV3-1	.	.	TRBJ2-7	CASSQVVHEQYF	TGTGCCAGCAGCCAAGTCGTCCACGAGCAGTACTTC
TRBV4-1	.	.	TRBJ2-3	CASSQEWLAADPDTQYF	TGCGCCAGCAGCCAAGAGTGGTTAGCGGCAGACCCAGATACGCAGTATTTT
TRBV7-2	.	.	TRBJ2-6	CAARLLLGASVLTF	TGTGCCGCCCGCCTTCTTCTTGGGGCCAGCGTCCTGACTTTC
TRBV4-2	.	TRBD1	TRBJ2-5	CASSQDREQETQYF	TGTGCCAGCAGCCAGGACAGGGAACAAGAGACCCAGTACTTC
TRBV7-8	.	.	TRBJ1-5	CASSLVAGPRNQPQHF	TGTGCCAGCAGCTTAGTCGCAGGTCCGCGCAATCAGCCCCAGCATTTT
TRBV4-1	.	TRBD2	TRBJ2-1	CASSQSSGASYDERFF	TGCGCCAGCAGCCAAAGTAGCGGGGCCTCCTACGATGAGCGGTTCTTC
TRBV3-1	.	.	TRBJ2-1	CASSQVLRIPYNEQFF	TGTGCCAGCAGCCAAGTGTTGAGGATTCCGTACAATGAGCAGTTCTTC
TRBV15	.	TRBD2	TRBJ2-1	CATSSPSGASYNEQFF	TGTGCCACCAGCAGCCCTAGCGGGGCCTCCTACAATGAGCAGTTCTTC
TRBV29-1	few	.	TRBJ2-7	CSVLVYEGGEQYF	TGCAGCGTTCTGGTATACGAAGGGGGCGAGCAGTACTTC
TRBV5-6	.	.	TRBJ2-2	CASSWLTANTGELFF	TGTGCCAGCAGCTGGTTGACGGCGAACACCGGGGAGCTGTTTTTT
TRBV6-6	.	TRBD2	TRBJ2-1	CASSYSRAPAGGNEQFF	TGTGCCAGCAGTTACTCGAGAGCTCCAGCGGGGGGTAATGAGCAGTTCTTC
TRBV10-3	.	.	TRBJ1-2	CAIRGASGYTF	TGTGCCATCAGGGGGGCGTCCGGCTACACCTTC
TRBV7-3	.	TRBD1	TRBJ2-2	CASSQLGQGFSGELFF	TGTGCCAGCAGCCAACTGGGACAGGGGTTCTCCGGGGAGCTGTTTTTT
TRBV4-2	few	.	TRBJ2-1	CASSQLGAYNEQFF	TGTGCCAGCAGCCAATTGGGAGCCTACAATGAGCAGTTCTTC
TRBV20-1	few	TRBD1	TRBJ2-1	CSASPGTGTNEQFF	TGCAGTGCTAGCCCCGGGACAGGGACTAATGAGCAGTTCTTC
TRBV25-1	few	.	TRBJ1-2	CASSEYSPTDGYTF	TGTGCCAGCAGTGAATATTCCCCGACAGATGGCTACACCTTC
TRBV5-1	few	.	TRBJ2-1	CASHTGQSYNEQFF	TGCGCCAGCCACACCGGACAGTCCTACAATGAGCAGTTCTTC
TRBV7-3	.	TRBD2	TRBJ2-2	CASSAGLPNTGELFF	TGTGCCAGCAGCGCGGGACTACCGAACACCGGGGAGCTGTTTTTT
TRBV3-1	.	TRBD2	TRBJ2-1	CASSQVAGGRNEQFF	TGTGCCAGCAGCCAAGTTGCGGGGGGGAGGAATGAGCAGTTCTTC
TRBV14	.	.	TRBJ2-3	CASSQVAADDYTDTQYF	TGTGCCAGCAGCCAAGTAGCGGCCGACGACTACACAGATACGCAGTATTTT
TRBV10-3	.	TRBD2	TRBJ2-2	CAISASGGPATGELFF	TGTGCCATCAGTGCCAGCGGGGGGCCTGCCACCGGGGAGCTGTTTTTT
TRBV7-8	.	.	TRBJ1-2	CTSSLVRVGYGYTF	TGTACCAGCAGCTTAGTCAGGGTCGGCTATGGCTACACCTTC
TRBV24-1	.	.	TRBJ2-3	CATSAPWDGSSTDTQYF	TGTGCCACCAGTGCCCCCTGGGACGGATCTAGCACAGATACGCAGTATTTT
TRBV28	.	.	TRBJ2-6	CASSLRRGSSGANVLTF	TGTGCCAGCAGTTTGCGGAGGGGGAGCTCTGGGGCCAACGTCCTGACTTTC
TRBV28	once	.	TRBJ1-4	CASQGTNEKLFF	TGTGCCAGTCAGGGTACGAATGAAAAACTGTTTTTT
TRBV6-1	.	TRBD1	TRBJ1-5	CASSEDRGGNQPQHF	TGTGCCAGCAGTGAGGACAGGGGGGGCAATCAGCCCCAGCATTTT
TRBV29-1	.	.	TRBJ2-7	CSVSDRSSYEQYF	TGCAGCGTCTCCGACAGGAGCTCCTACGAGCAGTACTTC